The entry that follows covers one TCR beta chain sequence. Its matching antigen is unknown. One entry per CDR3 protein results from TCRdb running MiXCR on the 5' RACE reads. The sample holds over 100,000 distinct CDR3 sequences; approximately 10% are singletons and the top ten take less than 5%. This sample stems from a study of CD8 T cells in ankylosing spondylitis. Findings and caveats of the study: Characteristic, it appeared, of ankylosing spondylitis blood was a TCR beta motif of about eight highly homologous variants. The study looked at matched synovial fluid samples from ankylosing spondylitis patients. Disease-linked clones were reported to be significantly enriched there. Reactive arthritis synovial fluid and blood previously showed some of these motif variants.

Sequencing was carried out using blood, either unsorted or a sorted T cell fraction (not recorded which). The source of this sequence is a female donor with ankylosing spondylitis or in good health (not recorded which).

The chain's CDR3 is CASSRQGSDGYTF. In DNA form, the CDR3 reads TGTGCCAGCAGTAGACAGGGAAGCGACGGCTACACCTTC. V is TRBV27 and J is TRBJ1-2, with 7 bases aligning to TRBD1. This CDR3 region has 13 residues. The germline CDR1 and CDR2 sequences are MNHEY and SMNVEV (reference sequence). Germline trimming cut 5 bases from V and 8 bases from J; bases unmatched to any gene: 8.